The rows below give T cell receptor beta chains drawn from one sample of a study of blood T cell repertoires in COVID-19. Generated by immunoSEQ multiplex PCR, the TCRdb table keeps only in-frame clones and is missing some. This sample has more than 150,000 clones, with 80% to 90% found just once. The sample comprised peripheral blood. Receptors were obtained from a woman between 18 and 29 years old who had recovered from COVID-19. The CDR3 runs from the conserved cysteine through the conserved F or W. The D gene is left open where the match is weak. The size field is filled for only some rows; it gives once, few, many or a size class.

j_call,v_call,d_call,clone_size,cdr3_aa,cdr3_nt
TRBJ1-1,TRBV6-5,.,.,CASKGPREAFF,TGTGCCAGCAAGGGGCCTCGGGAAGCTTTCTTT
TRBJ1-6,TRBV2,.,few,CASSGAGSSYNSPLHF,TGTGCCAGCAGTGGAGCAGGGAGCTCCTATAATTCACCCCTCCACTTT
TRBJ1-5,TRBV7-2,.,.,CASSLARGGNQPQHF,TGTGCCAGCAGCTTAGCGCGAGGGGGAAATCAGCCCCAGCATTTT
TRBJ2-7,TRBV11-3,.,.,CASSPRPGAYEQYF,TGTGCCAGCAGCCCCCGCCCGGGTGCCTACGAGCAGTACTTC
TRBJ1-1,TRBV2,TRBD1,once,CASSGWGQIQNTEAFF,TGTGCCAGCAGTGGATGGGGACAGATACAGAACACTGAAGCTTTCTTT
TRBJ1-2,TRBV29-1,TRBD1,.,CSGIGQGHGYTF,TGCAGCGGAATTGGACAGGGCCATGGCTACACCTTC
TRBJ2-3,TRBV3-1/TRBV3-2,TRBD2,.,CASSQDPRRGFTDTQYF,TGTGCCAGCAGCCAGGACCCCCGGCGGGGGTTCACAGATACGCAGTATTTT
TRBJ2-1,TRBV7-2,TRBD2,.,CASSSNIAGLFF,TGTGCCAGCAGCTCCAATATAGCGGGTTTATTCTTC
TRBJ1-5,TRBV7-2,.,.,CASRQFAGSQPQHF,TGTGCCAGCAGACAATTTGCCGGTAGCCAGCCCCAGCATTTT
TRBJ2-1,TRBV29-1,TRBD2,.,CSVDERGGTGEQFF,TGCAGCGTTGATGAGCGGGGAGGTACGGGTGAGCAGTTCTTC
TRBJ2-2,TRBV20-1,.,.,CSASHFKGGWNTGELFF,TGCAGTGCTAGTCACTTTAAGGGCGGGTGGAACACCGGGGAGCTGTTTTTT
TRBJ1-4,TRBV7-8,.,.,CASSSRTRNEKLFF,TGTGCCAGCAGCTCCAGGACACGTAATGAAAAACTGTTTTTT
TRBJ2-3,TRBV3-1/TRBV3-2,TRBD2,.,CASSQDSSGSLMNTQYF,TGTGCTAGCAGCCAAGATTCCAGCGGGAGTCTTATGAATACGCAGTATTTT
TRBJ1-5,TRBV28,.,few,CASSSGRAANQPQHF,TGTGCCAGCAGTTCGGGCAGGGCAGCCAATCAGCCCCAGCATTTT
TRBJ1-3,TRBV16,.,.,CASSLGPLRANTIYF,TGTGCCAGCAGTCTGGGCCCCTTGCGTGCAAACACCATATATTTT
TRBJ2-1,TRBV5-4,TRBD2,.,CASSSSGKELYNEQFF,TGTGCCAGCAGCTCTAGCGGAAAGGAGCTTTACAATGAGCAGTTCTTC
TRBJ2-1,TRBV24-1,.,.,CATSDLRQYNEQFF,TGTGCCACCAGTGATTTGCGACAGTACAATGAGCAGTTCTTC
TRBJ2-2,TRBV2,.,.,CASSSEGTGELFF,TGTGCCAGCAGTAGTGAGGGTACCGGGGAGCTGTTTTTT
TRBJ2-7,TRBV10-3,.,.,CAISESPAYEQYF,TGTGCCATCAGTGAGTCTCCGGCCTACGAGCAGTACTTC
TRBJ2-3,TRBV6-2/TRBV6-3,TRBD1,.,CASSYRDRDTATQYF,TGTGCCAGCAGTTACCGGGACAGGGACACGGCTACGCAGTATTTT
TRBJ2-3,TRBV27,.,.,CASSLIGRSTDTQYF,TGTGCCAGCAGTTTAATTGGCAGGAGCACAGATACGCAGTATTTT
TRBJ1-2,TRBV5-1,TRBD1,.,CASSFGQELGYTF,TGCGCCAGCAGCTTCGGACAGGAATTGGGCTACACCTTC
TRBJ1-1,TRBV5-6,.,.,CASSLGGLRAFF,TGTGCCAGCAGCTTGGGGGGCCTTAGGGCTTTCTTT
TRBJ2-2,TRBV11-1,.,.,CVSSRQYTGELFF,TGTGTCAGCAGCCGACAATACACCGGGGAGCTGTTTTTT
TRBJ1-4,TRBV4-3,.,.,CASSQGVAQEVNEKLFF,TGCGCCAGCAGCCAAGGGGTGGCCCAGGAGGTAAATGAAAAACTGTTTTTT
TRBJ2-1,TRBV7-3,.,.,CASSSIGAFNEQFF,TGTGCCAGCAGCTCCATAGGGGCTTTTAATGAGCAGTTCTTC
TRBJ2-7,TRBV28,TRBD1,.,CASSSRDSSYEQYF,TGTGCCAGCAGTAGCCGGGACAGCTCCTACGAGCAGTACTTC
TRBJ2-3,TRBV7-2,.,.,CASTPRRVTDTQYF,TGTGCCAGCACCCCACGGAGGGTCACAGATACGCAGTATTTT
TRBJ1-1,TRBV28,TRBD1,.,CASMLGQGGAFF,TGTGCCAGCATGTTGGGACAGGGCGGTGCTTTCTTT
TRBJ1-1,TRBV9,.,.,CASSKRTGDTEAFF,TGTGCCAGCAGCAAGAGAACGGGTGACACTGAAGCTTTCTTT
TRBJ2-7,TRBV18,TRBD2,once,CASSPPSGGASAQYF,TGTGCCAGCTCACCACCCAGCGGGGGGGCCTCCGCGCAGTACTTC
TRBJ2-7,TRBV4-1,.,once,CASSQARDGSYEQYF,TGCGCCAGCAGCCAAGCGCGGGACGGATCCTACGAGCAGTACTTC